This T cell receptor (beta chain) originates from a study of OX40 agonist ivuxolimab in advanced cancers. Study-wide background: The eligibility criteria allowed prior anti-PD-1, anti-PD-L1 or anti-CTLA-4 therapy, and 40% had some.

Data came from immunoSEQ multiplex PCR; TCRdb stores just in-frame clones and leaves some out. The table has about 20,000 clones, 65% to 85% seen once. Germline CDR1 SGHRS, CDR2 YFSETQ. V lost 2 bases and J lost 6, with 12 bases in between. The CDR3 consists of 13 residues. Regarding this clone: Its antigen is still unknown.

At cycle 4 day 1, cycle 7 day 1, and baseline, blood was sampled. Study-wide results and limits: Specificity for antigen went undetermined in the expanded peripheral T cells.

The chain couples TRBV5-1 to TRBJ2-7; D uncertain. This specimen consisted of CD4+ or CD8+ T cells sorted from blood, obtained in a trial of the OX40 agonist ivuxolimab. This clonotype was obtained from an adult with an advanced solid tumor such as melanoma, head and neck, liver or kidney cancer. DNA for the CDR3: TGCGCCAGCAGCTTTCTGGAAGAAGGCGAGCAGTACTTC. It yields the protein CASSFLEEGEQYF.